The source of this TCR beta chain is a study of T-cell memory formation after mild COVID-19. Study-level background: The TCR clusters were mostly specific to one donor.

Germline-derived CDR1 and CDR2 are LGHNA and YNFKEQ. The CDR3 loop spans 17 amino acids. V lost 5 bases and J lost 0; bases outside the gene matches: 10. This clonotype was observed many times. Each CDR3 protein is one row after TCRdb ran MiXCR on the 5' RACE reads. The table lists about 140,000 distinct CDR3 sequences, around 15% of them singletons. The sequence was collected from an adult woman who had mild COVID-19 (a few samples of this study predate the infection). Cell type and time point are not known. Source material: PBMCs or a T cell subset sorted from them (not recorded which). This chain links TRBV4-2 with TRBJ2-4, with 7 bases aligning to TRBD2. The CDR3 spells CASSGREQTLAKNIQYF. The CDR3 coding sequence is TGTGCCAGCAGCGGGCGGGAGCAAACCTTAGCCAAAAACATTCAGTACTTC.